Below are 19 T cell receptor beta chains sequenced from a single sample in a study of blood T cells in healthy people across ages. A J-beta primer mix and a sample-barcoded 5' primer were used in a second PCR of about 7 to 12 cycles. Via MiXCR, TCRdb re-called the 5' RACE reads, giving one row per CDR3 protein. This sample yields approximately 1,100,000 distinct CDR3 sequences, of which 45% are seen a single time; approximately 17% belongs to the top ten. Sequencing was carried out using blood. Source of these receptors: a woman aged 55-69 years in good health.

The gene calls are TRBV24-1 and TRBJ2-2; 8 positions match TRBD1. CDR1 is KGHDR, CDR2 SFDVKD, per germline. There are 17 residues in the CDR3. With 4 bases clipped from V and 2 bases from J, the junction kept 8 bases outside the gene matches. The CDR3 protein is CATSDAVDRGNTGELFF. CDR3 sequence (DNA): TGTGCCACCAGTGACGCCGTAGACAGGGGCAACACCGGGGAGCTGTTTTTT.

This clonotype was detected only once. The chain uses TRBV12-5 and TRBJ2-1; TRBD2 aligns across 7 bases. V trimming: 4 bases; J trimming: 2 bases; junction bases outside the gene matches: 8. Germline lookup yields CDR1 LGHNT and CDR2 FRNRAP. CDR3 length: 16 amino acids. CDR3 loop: CASGSLVGGTYNEQFF. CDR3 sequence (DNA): TGTGCTAGTGGTTCCTTAGTGGGGGGGACCTACAATGAGCAGTTCTTC.

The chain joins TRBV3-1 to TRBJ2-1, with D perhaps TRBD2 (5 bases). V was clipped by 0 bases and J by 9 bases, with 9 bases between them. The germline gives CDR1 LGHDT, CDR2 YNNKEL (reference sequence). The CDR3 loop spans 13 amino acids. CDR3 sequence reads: CASSQDVTSEQFF. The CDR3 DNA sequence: TGTGCCAGCAGCCAAGATGTCACTAGTGAGCAGTTCTTC.

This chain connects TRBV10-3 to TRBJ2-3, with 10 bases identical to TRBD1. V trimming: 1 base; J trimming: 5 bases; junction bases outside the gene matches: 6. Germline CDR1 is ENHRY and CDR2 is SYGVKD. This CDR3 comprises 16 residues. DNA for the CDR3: TGTGCCATCAGTGAGTTGGGGGACAGGGGAAGAGATACGCAGTATTTT. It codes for CAISELGDRGRDTQYF.

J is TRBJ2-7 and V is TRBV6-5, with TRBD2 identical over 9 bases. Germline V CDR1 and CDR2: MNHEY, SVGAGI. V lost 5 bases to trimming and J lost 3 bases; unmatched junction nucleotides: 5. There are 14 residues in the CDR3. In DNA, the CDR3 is TGTGCCAGCAGTCGTGAGCGGGAGGACTACGAGCAGTACTTC. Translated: CASSREREDYEQYF.

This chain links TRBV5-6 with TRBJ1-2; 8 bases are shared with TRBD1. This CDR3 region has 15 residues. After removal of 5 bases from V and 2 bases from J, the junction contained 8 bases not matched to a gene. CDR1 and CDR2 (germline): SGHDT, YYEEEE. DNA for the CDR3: TGTGCCAGCAGGGGTCCGGGACAGGTGAACTATGGCTACACCTTC. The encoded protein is CASRGPGQVNYGYTF.

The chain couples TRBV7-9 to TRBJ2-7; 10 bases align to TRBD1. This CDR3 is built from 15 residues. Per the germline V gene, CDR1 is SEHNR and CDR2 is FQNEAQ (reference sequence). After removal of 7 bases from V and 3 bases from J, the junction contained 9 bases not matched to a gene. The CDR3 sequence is CASNAPGTGVYEQYF. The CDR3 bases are TGTGCCAGCAACGCTCCCGGGACAGGGGTCTACGAGCAGTACTTC.

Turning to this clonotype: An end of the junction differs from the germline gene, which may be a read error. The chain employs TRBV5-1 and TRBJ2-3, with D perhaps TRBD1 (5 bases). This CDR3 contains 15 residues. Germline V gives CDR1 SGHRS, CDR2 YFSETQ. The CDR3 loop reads CASSSERVGTGTQYF. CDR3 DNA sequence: TGCGCCAGCAGCTCAGAAAGGGTCGGCACAGGTACGCAGTATTTT.

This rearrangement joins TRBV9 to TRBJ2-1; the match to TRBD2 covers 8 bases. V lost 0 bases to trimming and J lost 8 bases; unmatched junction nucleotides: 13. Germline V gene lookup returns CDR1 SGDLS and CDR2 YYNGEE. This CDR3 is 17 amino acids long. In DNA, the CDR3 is TGTGCCAGCAGCGTAGCTTACTTGCGGGAGGTTCCGGATGAGCAGTTCTTC. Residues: CASSVAYLREVPDEQFF. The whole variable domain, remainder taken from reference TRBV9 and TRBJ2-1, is DSGVTQTPKHLITATGQRVTLRCSPRSGDLSVYWYQQSLDQGLQFLIQYYNGEERAKGNILERFSAQQFPDLHSELNLSSLELGDSALYFCASSVAYLREVPDEQFFGPGTRLTVL.

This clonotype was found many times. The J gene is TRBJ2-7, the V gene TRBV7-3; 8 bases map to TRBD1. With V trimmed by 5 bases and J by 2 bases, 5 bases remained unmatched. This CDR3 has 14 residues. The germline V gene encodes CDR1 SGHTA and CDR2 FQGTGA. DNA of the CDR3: TGTGCCAGCAGCAAACAGGGGGGCCCCTACGAGCAGTACTTC. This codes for CASSKQGGPYEQYF.

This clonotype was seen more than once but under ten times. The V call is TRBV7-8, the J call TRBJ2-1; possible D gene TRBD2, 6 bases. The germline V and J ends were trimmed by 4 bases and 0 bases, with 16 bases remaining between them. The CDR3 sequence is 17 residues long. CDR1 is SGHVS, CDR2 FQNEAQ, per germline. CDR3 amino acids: CASSYPLGGVSYNEQFF. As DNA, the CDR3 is TGTGCCAGCAGCTACCCCTTGGGGGGAGTCTCCTACAATGAGCAGTTCTTC.

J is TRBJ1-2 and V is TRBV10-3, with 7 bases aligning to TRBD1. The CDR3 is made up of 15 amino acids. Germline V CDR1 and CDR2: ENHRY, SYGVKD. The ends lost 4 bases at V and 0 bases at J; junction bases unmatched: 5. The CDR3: CAISAGTVANYGYTF. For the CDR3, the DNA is TGTGCCATCAGTGCCGGGACAGTAGCTAACTATGGCTACACCTTC.

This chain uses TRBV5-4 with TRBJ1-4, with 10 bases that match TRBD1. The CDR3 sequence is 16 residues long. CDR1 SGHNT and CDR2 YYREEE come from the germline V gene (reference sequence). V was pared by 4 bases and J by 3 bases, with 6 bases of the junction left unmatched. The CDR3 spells CASSGGGQGANEKLFF. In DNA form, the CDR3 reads TGTGCCAGCAGCGGTGGAGGACAGGGGGCTAATGAAAAACTGTTTTTT.

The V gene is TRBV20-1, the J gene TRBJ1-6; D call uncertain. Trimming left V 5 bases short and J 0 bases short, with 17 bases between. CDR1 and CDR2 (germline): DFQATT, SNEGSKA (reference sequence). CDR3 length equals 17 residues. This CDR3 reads CSASSAGASSYNSPLHF. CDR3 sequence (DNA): TGCAGTGCTTCTTCGGCAGGTGCAAGCTCCTATAATTCACCCCTCCACTTT.

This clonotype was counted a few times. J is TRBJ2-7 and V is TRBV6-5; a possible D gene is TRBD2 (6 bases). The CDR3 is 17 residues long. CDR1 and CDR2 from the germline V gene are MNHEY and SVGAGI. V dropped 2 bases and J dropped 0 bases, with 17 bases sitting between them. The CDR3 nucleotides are TGTGCCAGCAGTTACCGATTTGGCGGGACCTTCTCCTACGAGCAGTACTTC. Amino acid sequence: CASSYRFGGTFSYEQYF.

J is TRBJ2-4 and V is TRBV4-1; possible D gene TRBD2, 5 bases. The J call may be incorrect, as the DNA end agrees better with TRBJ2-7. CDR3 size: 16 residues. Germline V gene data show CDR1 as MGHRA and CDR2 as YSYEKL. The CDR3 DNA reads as TGCGCCAGCAGCCAAGATATCGGGATAGCCTACTACGAGCAGTACTTC. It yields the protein CASSQDIGIAYYEQYF.

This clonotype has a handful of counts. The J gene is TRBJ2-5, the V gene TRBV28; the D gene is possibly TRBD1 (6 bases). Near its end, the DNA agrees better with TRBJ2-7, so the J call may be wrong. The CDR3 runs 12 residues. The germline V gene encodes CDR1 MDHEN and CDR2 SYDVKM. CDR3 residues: CASRTGSIEQYF. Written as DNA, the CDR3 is TGTGCCAGCAGAACAGGGTCGATCGAGCAGTACTTC.

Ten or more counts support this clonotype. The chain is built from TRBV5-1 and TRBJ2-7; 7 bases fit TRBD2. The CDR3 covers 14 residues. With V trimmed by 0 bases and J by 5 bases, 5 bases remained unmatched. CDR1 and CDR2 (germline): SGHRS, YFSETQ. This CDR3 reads CASSLGGRADEQYF. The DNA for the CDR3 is TGCGCCAGCAGCTTGGGAGGGAGGGCCGACGAGCAGTACTTC.

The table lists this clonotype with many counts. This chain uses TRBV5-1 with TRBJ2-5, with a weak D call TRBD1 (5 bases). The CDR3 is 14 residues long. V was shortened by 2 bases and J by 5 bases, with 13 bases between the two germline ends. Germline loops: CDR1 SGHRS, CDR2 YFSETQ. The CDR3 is CASSLADSLETQYF. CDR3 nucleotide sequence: TGCGCCAGCAGCTTAGCCGACAGCTTGGAGACCCAGTACTTC.